The clone carrying this TCR beta chain has a count of ten or more. What it recognizes is unknown. Building of the TCR beta libraries involved iRepertoire HTBI primers and Arm-PCR of CDR3 regions. MiXCR, applied by TCRdb to the multiplex PCR reads, yields one record per CDR3 protein. The repertoire holds 250,000 to 300,000 distinct CDR3 sequences, with 15% to 20% as singletons. This specimen comes from a study of regulatory T cells in long-lasting Graves disease. Study-level results: Repertoires from persistent disease leaned toward TRBV28, TRBJ1-2 and TRBJ2-5.

The J segment lost 4 bases and the V segment lost 0 bases, leaving 4 bases of the junction unmatched. Germline V gives CDR1 DFQATT, CDR2 SNEGSKA (reference sequence). This CDR3 spans 14 amino acids. Time point meaning: newly diagnosed GD, antithyroid drugs for less than 3 months. Extracted RNA from PBMCs served as the source of the TCR library. This sample was also put to use in a study of T cells in Graves' hyperthyroidism and ophthalmopathy. That paper states: Lactation, pregnancy, other autoimmune disease or uncontrolled infection led to exclusion of patients. In the first-round RT-PCR of the TCR CDR3, the HTBI primer set was used.

Sequenced here: peripheral blood mononuclear cells (PBMCs), sampled at new diagnosis, from a patient treated with antithyroid drugs. The sequence was obtained from a woman in her twenties or thirties with Graves disease. This chain connects TRBV20-1 to TRBJ2-5; 8 bases fit TRBD1. The CDR3 DNA is TGCAGTGCTAGAGAGGACAGGGTGGTAGAGACCCAGTACTTC. It encodes CSAREDRVVETQYF.